A single sample gave rise to the 21 T cell receptor beta chains below, sequenced in a study of T cell repertoires in cytomegalovirus infection. TCRdb redid the calling of the reads with MiXCR, one entry per CDR3 protein. The sample carries about 480,000 distinct CDR3 sequences, roughly a third recorded once. Their recognized antigens are unknown. The sample here was cultured PBMCs, taken from culture after CMV antigen stimulation. The receptor source for this set is a human donor in good health (CMV status not recorded). Some clones in this sample may be carry-over from other donors' samples.

V gene TRBV10-3 combines with J gene TRBJ2-5; TRBD1 aligns across 9 bases. Losses at the gene ends were 0 bases for V and 5 bases for J; bases not matched to a gene: 1. Germline CDR1 reads ENHRY; CDR2 reads SYGVKD. The CDR3 is made up of 14 amino acids. The CDR3 sequence is CAISESTGGETQYF. CDR3 DNA sequence: TGTGCCATCAGTGAGTCGACAGGGGGTGAGACCCAGTACTTC.

This rearrangement joins TRBV7-6 to TRBJ2-7; no firm D call. Germline lookup yields CDR1 SGHVS and CDR2 FNYEAQ. The ends were cut back, 4 bases at V and 2 bases at J, with 6 bases in the middle. The length of the CDR3 is 12 residues. CDR3: CASSSVPYEQYF. The CDR3 DNA reads as TGTGCCAGCAGCTCCGTACCCTACGAGCAGTACTTC.

This chain uses TRBV7-2 with TRBJ1-1, with D possibly being TRBD1 (5 bases). The length of the CDR3 is 13 residues. Germline V lookup: CDR1 SGHTA, CDR2 FQGNSA. The V end lost 4 bases, the J end lost 4 bases, and 10 bases lay between the germline ends. The CDR3 region has the DNA TGTGCCAGCAGCTGGAAAAGGGGCACTGAAGCTTTCTTT. It yields the protein CASSWKRGTEAFF.

This clonotype has only a few counts. The chain joins TRBV4-1 to TRBJ1-2; a weak D match, TRBD1 (6 bases). This CDR3 is built from 14 residues. Per germline, CDR1 MGHRA and CDR2 YSYEKL. Trimming took 2 bases from V and 8 from J, leaving 15 bases between them. The CDR3 sequence is CASSQFRGWGGYTF. The DNA of the CDR3 is TGCGCCAGCAGCCAATTCAGGGGATGGGGAGGCTACACCTTC.

The V and J genes are TRBV7-8 and TRBJ2-7; 9 bases fit TRBD1. The CDR3 runs to 14 residues. Germline V gene sequence: CDR1 SGHVS, CDR2 FQNEAQ. V gave up 3 bases and J gave up 5 bases; unmatched junction bases: 5. As DNA, the CDR3 is TGTGCCAGCAGCTTGGGACAGGGATTTGACGAGCAGTACGTC. Its translation is CASSLGQGFDEQYV.

The chain combines TRBV7-9 with TRBJ2-1; 9 bases are a match to TRBD2. V shed 5 bases, J shed 7 bases, and the junction held 12 bases outside the gene matches. The CDR3 is 16 amino acids. CDR1 SEHNR and CDR2 FQNEAQ come from the germline V gene (reference sequence). CDR3 in DNA: TGTGCCAGCAGCCCACCCCTAGCGGGAAAGGTGAATGAGCAGTTCTTC. Amino acid sequence: CASSPPLAGKVNEQFF. The complete variable domain, with remaining parts taken from reference TRBV7-9 and TRBJ2-1, reads DTGVSQNPRHKITKRGQNVTFRCDPISEHNRLYWYRQTLGQGPEFLTYFQNEAQLEKSRLLSDRFSAERPKGSFSTLEIQRTEQGDSAMYLCASSPPLAGKVNEQFFGPGTRLTVL.

This clonotype was observed a handful of times. This sequence joins TRBV5-6 and TRBJ1-5; D is undetermined. The germline gives CDR1 SGHDT, CDR2 YYEEEE. This CDR3 comprises 15 residues. V lost 3 bases to trimming and J lost 2 bases, with 12 bases between them. DNA for the CDR3: TGTGCCAGCAGCTCCCAAGCCAGAGGCAATCAGCCCCAGCATTTT. Translated, it gives CASSSQARGNQPQHF.

This chain connects TRBV7-9 to TRBJ2-2, with TRBD2 as a possible D gene (6 bases). Germline V gene sequence: CDR1 SEHNR, CDR2 FQNEAQ (reference sequence). Trimming pared 4 bases from V and 6 bases from J, leaving 15 bases between. This CDR3 has 15 amino acids. CDR3 residues: CASSSPGASAGELFF. The CDR3 DNA sequence: TGTGCCAGCAGCTCACCGGGAGCGTCCGCCGGGGAGCTGTTTTTT.

This clonotype was detected only a few times. This chain joins TRBV10-3 and TRBJ2-1, with TRBD2 matching over 9 bases. The CDR3 loop spans 15 amino acids. Trimming removed 6 bases from V and 7 bases from J; junction bases left unmatched: 10. Germline assignment: CDR1 ENHRY and CDR2 SYGVKD. The CDR3 region is CAIRNPGLAQNEQFF. DNA of the CDR3: TGTGCCATCAGAAATCCGGGACTAGCTCAGAATGAGCAGTTCTTC.

The rearrangement uses TRBV20-1 and TRBJ2-1; TRBD2 aligns across 10 bases. J gave up 8 bases and V 3 bases, and 4 bases lay outside the gene matches. There are 13 residues in the CDR3. Germline values: CDR1 DFQATT, CDR2 SNEGSKA (reference sequence). The CDR3 spells CSARLAGVDEQFF. DNA for the CDR3: TGCAGTGCTAGGCTAGCGGGAGTCGATGAGCAGTTCTTC.

This clonotype was observed many times. The chain joins TRBV7-2 to TRBJ1-2; D gene unclear. Deletions cut 5 bases from V and 8 bases from J, with 18 bases between. CDR1 is SGHTA and CDR2 is FQGNSA in the germline V gene. CDR3 size: 14 residues. The CDR3 nucleotides read TGTGCCAGCAGCCGTACCGAAGACCATGGAGGCTACACCTTC. Translation gives CASSRTEDHGGYTF. Combining the CDR3 with reference TRBV7-2 and TRBJ1-2 gives the whole variable domain GAGVSQSPSNKVTEKGKDVELRCDPISGHTALYWYRQSLGQGLEFLIYFQGNSAPDKSGLPSDRFSAERTGGSVSTLTIQRTQQEDSAVYLCASSRTEDHGGYTFGSGTRLTVV.

CDR3 sequence reads: CASRAFREGTGELFF. CDR3 bases: TGTGCCAGCAGGGCCTTCCGGGAAGGCACCGGGGAGCTGTTTTTT. This sequence joins TRBV6-2 or TRBV6-3 and TRBJ2-2, with D possibly TRBD2 on 5 matching bases. Germline assignment: CDR1 MNHEY and CDR2 SVGEGT. There are 15 residues in the CDR3. V was clipped by 6 bases and J by 4 bases, with 15 bases between them.

J is TRBJ1-2 and V is TRBV10-3; 8 bases align to TRBD1. The CDR3 loop spans 14 amino acids. The V gene end was trimmed by 7 bases and the J gene end by 2 bases; junction bases not matched to a gene: 6. Germline V gives CDR1 ENHRY, CDR2 SYGVKD. The CDR3 here is CAINPQGGNYGYTF. The CDR3 DNA is TGTGCCATCAACCCACAGGGGGGGAACTATGGCTACACCTTC.

The V call is TRBV24-1, the J call TRBJ2-7; D call uncertain. V was trimmed by 2 bases and J by 6 bases, leaving 10 bases between them. Germline CDR1 and CDR2: KGHDR and SFDVKD. This CDR3 contains 13 residues. This chain's CDR3 is CATSDSSRGEQYF. The CDR3 DNA reads as TGTGCCACCAGTGATTCCTCGAGAGGCGAGCAGTACTTC.

V gene TRBV7-2 combines with J gene TRBJ1-2; D is unclear. CDR1 and CDR2 from the germline V gene are SGHTA and FQGNSA. CDR3 length equals 16 residues. V was shortened by 5 bases and J by 0 bases, with 16 bases between the two germline ends. Here the CDR3 reads CASSRGPAGTNYGYTF. In DNA form, the CDR3 reads TGTGCCAGCAGCCGGGGTCCGGCAGGCACTAACTATGGCTACACCTTC.

This clonotype was seen only a few times. The V gene is TRBV7-8, the J gene TRBJ1-5; 7 positions match TRBD1. This CDR3 is built from 16 residues. Trimming removed 1 base from V and 9 bases from J; junction bases left unmatched: 12. Germline assignment: CDR1 SGHVS and CDR2 FQNEAQ. The CDR3 protein is CASSLGVTGALLPQHF. Written as DNA, the CDR3 is TGTGCCAGCAGCTTAGGCGTCACAGGGGCCCTATTGCCCCAGCATTTT. The complete variable domain, with remaining parts taken from reference TRBV7-8 and TRBJ1-5, reads GAGVSQSPRYKVAKRGQDVALRCDPISGHVSLFWYQQALGQGPEFLTYFQNEAQLDKSGLPSDRFFAERPEGSVSTLKIQRTQQEDSAVYLCASSLGVTGALLPQHFGDGTRLSIL.

This chain connects TRBV7-2 to TRBJ1-2; 12 bases are shared with TRBD1. Germline V CDR1 and CDR2: SGHTA, FQGNSA. The CDR3 is 17 amino acids. The V segment lost 3 bases and the J segment 3 bases; nucleotides outside the gene matches: 8. CDR3 sequence reads: CASSFTGTGGSYYGYTF. The CDR3 DNA is TGTGCCAGCAGCTTTACCGGGACAGGGGGCTCCTACTATGGCTACACCTTC.

This clonotype was counted between two and nine times. V usage is TRBV20-1 and J usage is TRBJ2-1; D could derive from TRBD1 or TRBD2 (5 bases each). V lost 6 bases and J lost 10, with 31 bases in between. This CDR3 region has 17 residues. The germline CDR1 and CDR2 sequences are DFQATT and SNEGSKA (reference sequence). The CDR3 DNA reads as TGCAGTGCGCCCCGAGCCCCGGGAAGTACCACAGGACGGGAGCAGTTCTTC. Translating it yields CSAPRAPGSTTGREQFF.

This clonotype was detected only a few times. V is TRBV4-1 and J is TRBJ1-5; D gene uncertain. The CDR3 is 15 amino acids. Germline V gives CDR1 MGHRA, CDR2 YSYEKL. V was cut by 1 base and J by 1 base, with 8 bases left in between. CDR3 loop: CASSQGYSSNQPQHF. For the CDR3, the DNA is TGCGCCAGCAGCCAAGGGTACAGCAGCAATCAGCCCCAGCATTTT.

This chain links TRBV5-1 with TRBJ2-7; D uncertain. There are 15 residues in the CDR3. V was shortened by 1 base and J by 0 bases, with 11 bases between the two germline ends. Germline values: CDR1 SGHRS, CDR2 YFSETQ. The CDR3 reads CASSLWSGGSYEQYF. The CDR3 bases are TGCGCCAGCAGCTTGTGGTCGGGCGGCTCCTACGAGCAGTACTTC.

The chain couples TRBV12-3 or TRBV12-4 to TRBJ2-2; D is perhaps TRBD2 (7 bases). Trimming cost V 3 bases and J 7 bases, with 15 bases left between them. CDR3 size: 15 residues. The CDR3 loop reads CASSFEGGLGGELFF. CDR3 coding DNA: TGTGCCAGCAGTTTTGAGGGGGGGCTCGGCGGGGAGCTGTTTTTT.